The clone carrying this T cell receptor beta chain was picked up a small number of times. Antigen specificity is unknown. The Oncomine TCR Beta short-read assay sequenced DNA from cultured CD4+ T cells. MiXCR was run by TCRdb on the PCR reads, yielding one entry per CDR3 protein. The table has over 20,000 distinct CDR3 sequences, around 50% seen once. The data originate from a study of vaccination and CD4 T cells after COVID-19. Overall study: Post-COVID samples had a sampling time that fell a median around 93 days after diagnosis (range 35 to 161).

Noted treatment: approximately 9-day PBMC culture with coronavirus spike peptide pools or control peptides (ViraFEST assay). Germline-derived CDR1 and CDR2 are SGHTA and FQGTGA. The V end was cut by 2 bases, the J end by 2 bases, with 11 bases between. CDR3 length: 15 amino acids. Material: CD4+ T cells from blood, cultured in vitro. The chain links TRBV7-3 to TRBJ2-3; perhaps D is TRBD1 or TRBD2 (7 bases each). This TCR derives from a human donor who had recovered from COVID-19. The CDR3 sequence: CASSLQGGDTDTQYF. The DNA for the CDR3 is TGTGCCAGCAGCTTACAGGGGGGGGACACAGATACGCAGTATTTT.